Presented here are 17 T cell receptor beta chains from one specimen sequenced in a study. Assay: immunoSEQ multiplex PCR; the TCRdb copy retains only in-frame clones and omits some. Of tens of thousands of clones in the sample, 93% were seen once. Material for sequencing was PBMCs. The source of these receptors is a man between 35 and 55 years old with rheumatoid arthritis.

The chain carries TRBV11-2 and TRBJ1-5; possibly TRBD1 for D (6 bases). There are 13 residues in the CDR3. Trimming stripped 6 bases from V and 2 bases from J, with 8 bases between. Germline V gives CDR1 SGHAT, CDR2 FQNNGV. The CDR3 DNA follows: TGTGCCAGCAGTCGACAGGGCAATCAGCCCCAGCATTTT. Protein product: CASSRQGNQPQHF.

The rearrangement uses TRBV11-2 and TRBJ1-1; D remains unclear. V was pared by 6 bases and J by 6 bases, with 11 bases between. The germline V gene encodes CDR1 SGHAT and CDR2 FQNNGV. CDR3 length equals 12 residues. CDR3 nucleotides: TGTGCCAGCAGTTCCCGCGGGCCTGAAGCTTTCTTT. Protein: CASSSRGPEAFF.

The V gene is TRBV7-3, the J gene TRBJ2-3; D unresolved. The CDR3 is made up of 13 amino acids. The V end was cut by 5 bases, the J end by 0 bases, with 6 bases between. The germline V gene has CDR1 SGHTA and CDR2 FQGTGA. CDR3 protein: CASSPPSTDTQYF. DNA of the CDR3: TGTGCCAGCAGCCCTCCTAGCACAGATACGCAGTATTTT.

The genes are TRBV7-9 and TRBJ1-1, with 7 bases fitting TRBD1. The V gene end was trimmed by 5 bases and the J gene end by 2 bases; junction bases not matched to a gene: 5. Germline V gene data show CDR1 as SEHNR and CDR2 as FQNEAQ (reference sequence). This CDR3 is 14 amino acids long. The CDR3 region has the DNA TGTGCCAGCAGCCCCAGGGACAGCAACACTGAAGCTTTCTTT. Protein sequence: CASSPRDSNTEAFF.

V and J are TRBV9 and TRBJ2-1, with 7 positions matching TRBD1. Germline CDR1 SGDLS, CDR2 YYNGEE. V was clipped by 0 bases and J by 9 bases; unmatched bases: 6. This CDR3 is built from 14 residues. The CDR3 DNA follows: TGTGCCAGCAGCGTAGTGGGGACAGCTTCTGAGCAGTTCTTC. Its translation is CASSVVGTASEQFF.

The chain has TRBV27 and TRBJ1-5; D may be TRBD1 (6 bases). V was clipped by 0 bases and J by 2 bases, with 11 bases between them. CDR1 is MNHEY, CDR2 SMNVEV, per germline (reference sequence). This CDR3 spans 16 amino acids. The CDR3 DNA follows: TGTGCCAGCAGTTTATCACAGGGAATTGGCAATCAGCCCCAGCATTTT. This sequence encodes CASSLSQGIGNQPQHF.

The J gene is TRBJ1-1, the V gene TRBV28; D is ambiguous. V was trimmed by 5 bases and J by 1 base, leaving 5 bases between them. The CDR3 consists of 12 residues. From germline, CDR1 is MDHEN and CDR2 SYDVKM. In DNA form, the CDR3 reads TGTGCCAGCAGTGCACGGAACACTGAAGCTTTCTTT. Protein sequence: CASSARNTEAFF.

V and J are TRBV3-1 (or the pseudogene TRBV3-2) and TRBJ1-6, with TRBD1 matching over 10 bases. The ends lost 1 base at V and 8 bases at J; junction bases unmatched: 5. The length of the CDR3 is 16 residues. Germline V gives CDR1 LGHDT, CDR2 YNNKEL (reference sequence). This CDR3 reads CASSQVRDRGYSPLHF. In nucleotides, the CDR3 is TGTGCCAGCAGCCAAGTACGGGACAGGGGATATTCACCCCTCCACTTT.

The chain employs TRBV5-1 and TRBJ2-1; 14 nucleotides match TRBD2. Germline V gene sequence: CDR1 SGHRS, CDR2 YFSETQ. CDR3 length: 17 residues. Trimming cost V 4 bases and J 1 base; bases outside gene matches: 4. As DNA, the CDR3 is TGCGCCAGCAGCCCAGGACTAGCGGGGGGTTCCTACAATGAGCAGTTCTTC. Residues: CASSPGLAGGSYNEQFF.

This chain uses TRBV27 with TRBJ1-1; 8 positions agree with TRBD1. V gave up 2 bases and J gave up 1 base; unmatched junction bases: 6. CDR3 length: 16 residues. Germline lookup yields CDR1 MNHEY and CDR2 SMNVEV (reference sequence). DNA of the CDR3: TGTGCCAGCAGTTTACGACGGACAGGGCGGAACACTGAAGCTTTCTTT. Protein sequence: CASSLRRTGRNTEAFF.

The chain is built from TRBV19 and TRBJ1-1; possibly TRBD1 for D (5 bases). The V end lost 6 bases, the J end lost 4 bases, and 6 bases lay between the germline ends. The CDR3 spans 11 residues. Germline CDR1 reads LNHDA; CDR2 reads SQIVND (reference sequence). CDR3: CASRTATEAFF. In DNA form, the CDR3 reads TGTGCCAGTAGGACAGCCACTGAAGCTTTCTTT.

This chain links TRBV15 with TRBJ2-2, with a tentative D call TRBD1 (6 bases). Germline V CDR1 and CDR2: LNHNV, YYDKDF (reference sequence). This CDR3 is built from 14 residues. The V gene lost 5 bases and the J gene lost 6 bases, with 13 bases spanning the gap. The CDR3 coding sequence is TGTGCCACCAGCGAAAACAGGGACGCCGGGGAGCTGTTTTTT. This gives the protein CATSENRDAGELFF. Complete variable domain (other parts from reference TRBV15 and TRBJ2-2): DAMVIQNPRYQVTQFGKPVTLSCSQTLNHNVMYWYQQKSSQAPKLLFHYYDKDFNNEADTPDNFQSRRPNTSFCFLDIRSPGLGDTAMYLCATSENRDAGELFFGEGSRLTVL.

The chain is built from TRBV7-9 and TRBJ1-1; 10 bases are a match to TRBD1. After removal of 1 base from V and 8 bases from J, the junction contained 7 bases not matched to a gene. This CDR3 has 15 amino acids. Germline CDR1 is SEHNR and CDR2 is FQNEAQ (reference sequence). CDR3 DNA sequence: TGTGCCAGCAGCTTAGGCCCGACAGGGGGCGCGGAAGCTTTCTTT. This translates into CASSLGPTGGAEAFF. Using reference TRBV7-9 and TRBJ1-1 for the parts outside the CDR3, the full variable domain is DTGVSQNPRHKITKRGQNVTFRCDPISEHNRLYWYRQTLGQGPEFLTYFQNEAQLEKSRLLSDRFSAERPKGSFSTLEIQRTEQGDSAMYLCASSLGPTGGAEAFFGQGTRLTVV.

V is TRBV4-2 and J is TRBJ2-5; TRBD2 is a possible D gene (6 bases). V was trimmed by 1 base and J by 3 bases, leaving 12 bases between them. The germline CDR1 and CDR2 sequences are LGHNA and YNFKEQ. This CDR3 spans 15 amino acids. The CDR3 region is CASSQGLGEEETQYF. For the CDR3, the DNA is TGTGCCAGCAGCCAAGGACTAGGCGAAGAAGAGACCCAGTACTTC.

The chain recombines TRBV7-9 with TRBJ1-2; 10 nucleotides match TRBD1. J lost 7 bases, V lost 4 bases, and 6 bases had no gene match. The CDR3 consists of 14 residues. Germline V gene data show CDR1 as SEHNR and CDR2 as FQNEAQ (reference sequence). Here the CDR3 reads CASSSGTGVGGYTF. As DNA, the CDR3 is TGTGCCAGCAGCTCCGGGACAGGGGTTGGTGGCTACACCTTC.

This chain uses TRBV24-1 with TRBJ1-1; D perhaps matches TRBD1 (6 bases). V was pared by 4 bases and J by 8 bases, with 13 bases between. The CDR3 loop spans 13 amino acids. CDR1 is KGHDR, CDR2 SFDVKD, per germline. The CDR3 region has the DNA TGTGCCACCAGTGAGGGGCCGGGGACAGAAGCTTTCTTT. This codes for CATSEGPGTEAFF.

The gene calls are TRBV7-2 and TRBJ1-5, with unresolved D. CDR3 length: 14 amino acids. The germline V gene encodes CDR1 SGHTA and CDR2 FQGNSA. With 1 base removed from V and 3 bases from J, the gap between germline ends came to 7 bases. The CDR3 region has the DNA TGTGCCAGCAGCTTAGGTGGTTTCAATCAGCCCCAGCATTTT. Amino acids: CASSLGGFNQPQHF. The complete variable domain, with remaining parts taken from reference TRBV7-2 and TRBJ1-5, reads GAGVSQSPSNKVTEKGKDVELRCDPISGHTALYWYRQSLGQGLEFLIYFQGNSAPDKSGLPSDRFSAERTGGSVSTLTIQRTQQEDSAVYLCASSLGGFNQPQHFGDGTRLSIL.